This T cell receptor beta chain was documented in a study of blood T cell repertoires in COVID-19. V lost 2 bases to trimming and J lost 2 bases, with 20 bases between them. Germline CDR1 is SGHTA and CDR2 is FQGNSA. The CDR3 spans 18 residues. Some clones are missing from TCRdb's copy, which holds only in-frame ones; the method was immunoSEQ multiplex PCR. The sample consists of a few hundred thousand clones, over 75% of them appearing once. The sequencing sample was made of peripheral blood. This receptor was obtained from a human donor in a cohort sampled during active COVID-19. J is TRBJ2-3 and V is TRBV7-2; the D is unclear. The CDR3 sequence is CASSLIRSPVKATDTQYF. CDR3 DNA: TGTGCCAGCAGCTTAATTCGCTCACCGGTGAAAGCCACAGATACGCAGTATTTT.